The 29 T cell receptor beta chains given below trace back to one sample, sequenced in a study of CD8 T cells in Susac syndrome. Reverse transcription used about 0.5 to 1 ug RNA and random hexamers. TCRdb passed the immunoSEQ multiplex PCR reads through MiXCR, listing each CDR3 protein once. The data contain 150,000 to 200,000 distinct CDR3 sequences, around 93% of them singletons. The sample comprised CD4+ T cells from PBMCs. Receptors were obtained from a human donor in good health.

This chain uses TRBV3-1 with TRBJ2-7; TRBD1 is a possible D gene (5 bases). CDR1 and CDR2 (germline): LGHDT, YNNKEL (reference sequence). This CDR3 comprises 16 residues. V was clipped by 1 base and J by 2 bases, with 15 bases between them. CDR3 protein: CASSQVKGQGPYEQYF. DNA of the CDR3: TGTGCCAGCAGCCAAGTTAAGGGGCAGGGCCCCTACGAGCAGTACTTC.

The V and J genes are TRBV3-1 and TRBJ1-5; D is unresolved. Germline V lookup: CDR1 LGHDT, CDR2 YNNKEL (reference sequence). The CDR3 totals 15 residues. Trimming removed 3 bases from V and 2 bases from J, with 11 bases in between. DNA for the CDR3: TGTGCCAGCAGCCAGAATTTAGAGGGCAATCAGCCCCAGCATTTT. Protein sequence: CASSQNLEGNQPQHF.

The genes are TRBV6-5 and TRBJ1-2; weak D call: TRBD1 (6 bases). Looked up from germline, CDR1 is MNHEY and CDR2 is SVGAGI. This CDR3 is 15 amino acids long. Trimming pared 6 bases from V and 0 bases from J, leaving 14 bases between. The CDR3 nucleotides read TGTGCCAGCAGCGCGGACAGTTCGACTAACTATGGCTACACCTTC. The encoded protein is CASSADSSTNYGYTF.

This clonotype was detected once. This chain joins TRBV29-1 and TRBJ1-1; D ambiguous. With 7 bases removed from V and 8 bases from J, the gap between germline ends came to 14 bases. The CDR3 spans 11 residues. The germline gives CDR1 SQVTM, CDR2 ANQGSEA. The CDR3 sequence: CSATMPGEAFF. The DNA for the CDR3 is TGCAGCGCCACGATGCCGGGGGAAGCTTTCTTT.

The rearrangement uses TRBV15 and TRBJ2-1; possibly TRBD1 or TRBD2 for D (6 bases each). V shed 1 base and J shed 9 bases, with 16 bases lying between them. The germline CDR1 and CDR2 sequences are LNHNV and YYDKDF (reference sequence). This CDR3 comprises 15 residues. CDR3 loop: CATSRVRGRAGEQFF. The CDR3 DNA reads TGTGCCACCAGCAGAGTTCGGGGGCGGGCGGGTGAGCAGTTCTTC.

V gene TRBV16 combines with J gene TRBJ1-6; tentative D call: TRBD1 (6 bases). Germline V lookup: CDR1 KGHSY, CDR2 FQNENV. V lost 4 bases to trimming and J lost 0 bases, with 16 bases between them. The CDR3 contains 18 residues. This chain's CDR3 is CASSREAGGSSYNSPLHF. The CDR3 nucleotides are TGTGCCAGCAGCCGCGAGGCGGGGGGCAGCTCCTATAATTCACCCCTCCACTTT.

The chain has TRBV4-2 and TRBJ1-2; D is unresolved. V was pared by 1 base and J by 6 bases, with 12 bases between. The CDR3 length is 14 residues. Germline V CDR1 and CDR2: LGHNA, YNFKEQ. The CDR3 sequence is CASSQVDLTNGYTF. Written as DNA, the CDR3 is TGTGCCAGCAGCCAAGTCGATCTGACCAATGGCTACACCTTC.

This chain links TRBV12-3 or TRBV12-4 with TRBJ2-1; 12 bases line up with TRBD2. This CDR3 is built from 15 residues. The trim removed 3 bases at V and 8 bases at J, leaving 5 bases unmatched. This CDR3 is CASSFPSGGAYEQFF. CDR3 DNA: TGTGCCAGCAGTTTTCCTAGCGGGGGGGCATATGAGCAGTTCTTC.

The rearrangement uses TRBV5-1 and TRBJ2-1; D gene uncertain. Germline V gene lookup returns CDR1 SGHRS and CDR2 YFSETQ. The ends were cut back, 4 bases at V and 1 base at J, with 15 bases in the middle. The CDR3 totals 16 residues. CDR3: CASSASGAGSYNEQFF. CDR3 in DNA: TGCGCCAGCAGCGCCTCAGGCGCAGGATCCTACAATGAGCAGTTCTTC.

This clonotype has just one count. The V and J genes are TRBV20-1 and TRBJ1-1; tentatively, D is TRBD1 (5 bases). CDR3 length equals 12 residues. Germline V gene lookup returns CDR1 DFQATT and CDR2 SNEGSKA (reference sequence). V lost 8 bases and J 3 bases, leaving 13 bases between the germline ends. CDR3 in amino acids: CSPYLRDTEAFF. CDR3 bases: TGCAGTCCATACCTCAGGGACACTGAAGCTTTCTTT.

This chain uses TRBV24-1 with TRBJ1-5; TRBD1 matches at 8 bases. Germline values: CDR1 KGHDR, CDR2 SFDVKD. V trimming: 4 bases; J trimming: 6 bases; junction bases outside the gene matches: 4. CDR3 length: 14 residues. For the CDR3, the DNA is TGTGCCACCAGTGAACAGGGGGTGGGTCAGCCCCAGCATTTT. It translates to CATSEQGVGQPQHF.

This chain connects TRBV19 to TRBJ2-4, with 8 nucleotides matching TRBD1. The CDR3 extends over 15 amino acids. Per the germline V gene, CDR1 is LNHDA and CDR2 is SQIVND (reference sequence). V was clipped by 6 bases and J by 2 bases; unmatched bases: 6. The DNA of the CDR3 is TGTGCCAGTAGCCCGACAGGGGCGACCAAAAACATTCAGTACTTC. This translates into CASSPTGATKNIQYF.

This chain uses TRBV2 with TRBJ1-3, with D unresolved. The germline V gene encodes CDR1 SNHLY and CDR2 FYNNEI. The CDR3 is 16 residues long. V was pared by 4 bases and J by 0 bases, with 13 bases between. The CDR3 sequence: CASSVGLLSSGNTIYF. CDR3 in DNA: TGTGCCAGCAGTGTAGGGCTTCTCAGCTCTGGAAACACCATATATTTT.

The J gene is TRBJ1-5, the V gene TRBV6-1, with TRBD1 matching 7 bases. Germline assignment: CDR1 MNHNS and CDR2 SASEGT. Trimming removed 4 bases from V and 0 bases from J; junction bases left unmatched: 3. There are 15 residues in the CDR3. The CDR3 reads CASSGQGFSNQPQHF. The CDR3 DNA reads TGTGCCAGCAGTGGACAGGGCTTTAGCAATCAGCCCCAGCATTTT.

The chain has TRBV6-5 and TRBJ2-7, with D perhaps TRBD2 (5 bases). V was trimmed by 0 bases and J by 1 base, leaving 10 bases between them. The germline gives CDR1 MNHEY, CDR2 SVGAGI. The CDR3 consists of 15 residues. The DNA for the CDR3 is TGTGCCAGCAGTTACTCTCTCGGGGTATCCTACGAGCAGTACTTC. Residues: CASSYSLGVSYEQYF.

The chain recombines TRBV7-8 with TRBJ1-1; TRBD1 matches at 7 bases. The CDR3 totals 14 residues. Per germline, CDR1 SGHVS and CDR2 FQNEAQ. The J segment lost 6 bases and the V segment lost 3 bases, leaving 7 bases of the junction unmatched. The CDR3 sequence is CASSFRGGGAEAFF. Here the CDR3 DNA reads TGTGCCAGCAGCTTCAGGGGGGGAGGCGCTGAAGCTTTCTTT.

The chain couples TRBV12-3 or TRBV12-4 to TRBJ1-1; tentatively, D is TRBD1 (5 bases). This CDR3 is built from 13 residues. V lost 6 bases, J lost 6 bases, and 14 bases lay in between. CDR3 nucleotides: TGTGCCAGCAGCTTCAGGGAGGGGTCTGAAGCTTTCTTT. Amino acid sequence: CASSFREGSEAFF.

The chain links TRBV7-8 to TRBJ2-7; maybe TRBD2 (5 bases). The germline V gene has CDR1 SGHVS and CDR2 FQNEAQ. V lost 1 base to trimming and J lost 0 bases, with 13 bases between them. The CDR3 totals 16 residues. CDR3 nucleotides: TGTGCCAGCAGCTTAGTCGCGGGTTCAAGCTCCTACGAGCAGTACTTC. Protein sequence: CASSLVAGSSSYEQYF.

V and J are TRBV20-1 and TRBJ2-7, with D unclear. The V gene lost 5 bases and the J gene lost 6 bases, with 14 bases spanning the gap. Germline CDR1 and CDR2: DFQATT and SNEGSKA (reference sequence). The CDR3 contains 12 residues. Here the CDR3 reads CSAPRAKGEQYF. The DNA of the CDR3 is TGCAGTGCTCCGAGAGCCAAGGGCGAGCAGTACTTC.

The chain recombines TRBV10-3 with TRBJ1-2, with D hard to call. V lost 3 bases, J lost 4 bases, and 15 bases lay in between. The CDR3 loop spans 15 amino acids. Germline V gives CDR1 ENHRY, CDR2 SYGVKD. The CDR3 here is CAISDPRGEGYGYTF. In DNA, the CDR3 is TGTGCCATCAGTGACCCCCGGGGTGAAGGCTATGGCTACACCTTC.

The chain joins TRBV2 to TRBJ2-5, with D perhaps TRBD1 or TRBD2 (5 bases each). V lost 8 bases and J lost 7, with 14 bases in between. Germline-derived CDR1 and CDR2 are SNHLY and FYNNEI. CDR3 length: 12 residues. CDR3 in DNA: TGTGCCAGCGGGGGTCTTCAAAGGACCCAGTACTTC. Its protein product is CASGGLQRTQYF. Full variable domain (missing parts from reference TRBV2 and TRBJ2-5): EPEVTQTPSHQVTQMGQEVILRCVPISNHLYFYWYRQILGQKVEFLVSFYNNEISEKSEIFDDQFSVERPDGSNFTLKIRSTKLEDSAMYFCASGGLQRTQYFGPGTRLLVL.

CDR3 nucleotide sequence: TGTGCCAGCAGACAAGGGTCCGGGGGGAACACTGAAGCTTTCTTT. Protein sequence: CASRQGSGGNTEAFF. This rearrangement joins TRBV28 to TRBJ1-1; a weak D match, TRBD1 (5 bases). The germline V gene has CDR1 MDHEN and CDR2 SYDVKM. V lost 6 bases and J lost 1, with 15 bases in between. The CDR3 totals 15 residues. Complete variable domain (other parts from reference TRBV28 and TRBJ1-1): DVKVTQSSRYLVKRTGEKVFLECVQDMDHENMFWYRQDPGLGLRLIYFSYDVKMKEKGDIPEGYSVSREKKERFSLILESASTNQTSMYLCASRQGSGGNTEAFFGQGTRLTVV.

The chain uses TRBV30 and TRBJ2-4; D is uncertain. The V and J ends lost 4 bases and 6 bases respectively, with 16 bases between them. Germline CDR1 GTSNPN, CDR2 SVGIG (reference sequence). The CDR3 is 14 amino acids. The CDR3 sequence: CAWTPTSSLNIQYF. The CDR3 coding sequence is TGTGCCTGGACCCCTACCAGTTCCCTAAACATTCAGTACTTC.

The CDR3 DNA reads as TGTGCCAGCAGTTTAGGAGCGGGTAATCAGCCCCAGCATTTT. The encoded protein is CASSLGAGNQPQHF. The chain uses TRBV28 and TRBJ1-5, with no clear D. Looked up from germline, CDR1 is MDHEN and CDR2 is SYDVKM. CDR3 size: 14 residues. Trimming stripped 2 bases from V and 4 bases from J, with 9 bases between. The full variable domain, rest sourced from reference TRBV28 and TRBJ1-5, is DVKVTQSSRYLVKRTGEKVFLECVQDMDHENMFWYRQDPGLGLRLIYFSYDVKMKEKGDIPEGYSVSREKKERFSLILESASTNQTSMYLCASSLGAGNQPQHFGDGTRLSIL.

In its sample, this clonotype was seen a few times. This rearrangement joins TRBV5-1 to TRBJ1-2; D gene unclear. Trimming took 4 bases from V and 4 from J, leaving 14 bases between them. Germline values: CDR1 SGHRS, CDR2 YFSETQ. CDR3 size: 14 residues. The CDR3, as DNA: TGCGCCAGCAGCGTTACAGATACCATCTATGGCTACACCTTC. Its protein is CASSVTDTIYGYTF.

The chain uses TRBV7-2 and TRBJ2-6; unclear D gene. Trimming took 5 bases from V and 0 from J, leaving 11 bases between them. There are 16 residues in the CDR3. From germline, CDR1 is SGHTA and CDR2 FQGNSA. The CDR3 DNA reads TGTGCCAGCAGCGAAGATAGTGGCTCTGGGGCCAACGTCCTGACTTTC. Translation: CASSEDSGSGANVLTF.

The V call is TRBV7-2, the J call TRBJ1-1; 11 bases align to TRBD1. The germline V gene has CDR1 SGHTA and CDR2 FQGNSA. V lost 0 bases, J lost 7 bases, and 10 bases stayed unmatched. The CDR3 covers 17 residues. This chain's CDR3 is CASSLAGTGGRRVEAFF. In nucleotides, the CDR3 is TGTGCCAGCAGCTTAGCGGGGACAGGGGGAAGAAGGGTTGAAGCTTTCTTT.

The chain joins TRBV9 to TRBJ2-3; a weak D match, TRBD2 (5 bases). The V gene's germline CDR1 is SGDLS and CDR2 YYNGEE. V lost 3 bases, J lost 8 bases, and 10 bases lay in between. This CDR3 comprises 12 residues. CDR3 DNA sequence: TGTGCCAGCAGCGAGACTAAGGGTACGCAGTATTTT. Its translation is CASSETKGTQYF.

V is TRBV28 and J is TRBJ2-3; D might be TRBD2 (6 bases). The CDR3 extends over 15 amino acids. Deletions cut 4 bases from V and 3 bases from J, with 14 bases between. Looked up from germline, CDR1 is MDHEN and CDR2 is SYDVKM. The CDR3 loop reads CASSSRGLRTDTQYF. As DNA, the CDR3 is TGTGCCAGCAGTTCCCGGGGACTCAGAACAGATACGCAGTATTTT.